The clone carrying this T cell receptor beta chain came up a few times. Each CDR3 protein gets one entry after TCRdb re-called the PCR reads with MiXCR. The data hold just under 650,000 distinct CDR3 sequences, with about 20% observed a single time. V lost 6 bases to trimming and J lost 0 bases, with 14 bases between them. Germline assignment: CDR1 SNHLY and CDR2 FYNNEI. This CDR3 spans 15 amino acids. The data were obtained in a study of molecular identifiers for immune sequencing clone quantification. The V gene is TRBV2, the J gene TRBJ1-2, with a possible D match to TRBD1 (5 bases). This clonotype was obtained from a human donor in good health. Some libraries in this study had Jurkat cell RNA spiked in. Material: naive CD8+ T cells from blood, with Jurkat cell RNA spiked in. Subset: FACS-sorted CD8+CD4-CCR7+CD45RA+ naive T cells. The CDR3 loop reads CASRGTQTTNYGYTF. CDR3 DNA: TGTGCCAGCAGGGGGACCCAAACTACTAACTATGGCTACACCTTC. Together with reference TRBV2 and TRBJ1-2, the CDR3 gives the full variable domain: EPEVTQTPSHQVTQMGQEVILRCVPISNHLYFYWYRQILGQKVEFLVSFYNNEISEKSEIFDDQFSVERPDGSNFTLKIRSTKLEDSAMYFCASRGTQTTNYGYTFGSGTRLTVV.